Below, one T cell receptor beta chain is given with its context. Its target is unknown. Amplification targeted the TCR beta CDR3 regions, with RNA transcripts as the source material. An initial RT-PCR round employing HTBI primers preceded a second-round multiplex PCR. TCRdb re-derived calls from the multiplex PCR reads in MiXCR, one entry per CDR3 protein. The table records around 1.1 million distinct CDR3 sequences, roughly two fifths of them present only once. The sample belongs to a study of Graves' ophthalmopathy and Graves' hyperthyroidism. Study-wide results and limits: Detection in blood was also observed for most expanded thyroid clonotypes above 0.001 frequency. Ophthalmopathy could be told apart from stable hyperthyroidism by a 13-signature model (87.88% sensitivity, 70% to 84% specificity). It was with about 71% sensitivity and approximately 75% specificity that the model predicted ophthalmopathy progression.

The germline gives CDR1 MNHEY, CDR2 SVGAGI. This CDR3 contains 17 residues. V gave up 5 bases and J gave up 2 bases, with 19 bases separating them. The hyperthyroidism patients had a new diagnosis of under 2 months' duration and were aged 18 to 65. The receptor was isolated from an adult man with Graves' hyperthyroidism. The sample taken for sequencing was peripheral blood or thyroid tissue (not recorded which). The chain combines TRBV6-5 with TRBJ1-5; D is possibly TRBD1 (6 bases). The CDR3 region has the DNA TGTGCCAGCAGTAGCCTTGGGGGGGCGGACGGCAATCAGCCCCAGCATTTT. This codes for CASSSLGGADGNQPQHF.